This T cell receptor (beta chain) came from a study of identical twins. Study-wide results and limits: Invariant T cells like MAIT and iNKT could partly confound the zero-insertion analyses.

The CDR3 runs 14 residues. Per germline, CDR1 DFQATT and CDR2 SNEGSKA (reference sequence). The V and J ends lost 0 bases and 2 bases respectively, with 11 bases between them. A single record per CDR3 protein comes from TCRdb applying MiXCR to the 5' RACE reads. This table holds about 220,000 distinct CDR3 sequences, around 8.1% found once. Ten or more counts support this clonotype. Its antigen is currently unknown. This sample was shared with a second study, whose subject was yellow fever vaccine responses in identical twins.

Input material: memory (CD45RO+) T cells sorted from blood. The TCR sequence derives from a woman aged 18-29 years in good health. The chain links TRBV20-1 to TRBJ2-7, with D unresolved. The CDR3 DNA follows: TGCAGTGCTAGAGATTCGAAGGAAACCTACGAGCAGTACTTC. As protein: CSARDSKETYEQYF.